This TCR beta chain was found in a study of T cells in Graves' hyperthyroidism and ophthalmopathy. Overall study results and limits: Ophthalmopathy got predicted by the model a median approximately 6.3 months before its onset.

About this clonotype itself: Its antigen is not known.

What was amplified from RNA transcripts were TCR beta CDR3 regions. RT-PCR in the first round (using the HTBI primer set) targeted the TCR CDR3. TCRdb analysed the multiplex PCR reads with MiXCR anew, one entry per CDR3 protein. The sample has 40,000 or so distinct CDR3 sequences, less than 50% seen once. The CDR3 is 13 residues long. Germline assignment: CDR1 SGDLS and CDR2 YYNGEE. V dropped 0 bases and J dropped 14 bases, with 15 bases sitting between them. Aged 18 to 65, the patients had hyperthyroidism that was newly diagnosed and had lasted under 2 months. Exclusion followed for patients with uncontrolled infection, other autoimmune disease, pregnancy or lactation.

This chain uses TRBV9 with TRBJ1-5; tentative D call: TRBD1 (5 bases). The receptor comes from a woman in her forties or fifties with Graves' hyperthyroidism that later progressed to Graves' ophthalmopathy. The sequenced sample consisted of blood. The CDR3 sequence is CASSVDDRSYEHF. The DNA of the CDR3 is TGTGCCAGCAGCGTAGACGACAGATCATACGAGCATTTT.